The sample holds a few counts of the clone carrying this T cell receptor (beta chain). V shed 4 bases and J shed 5 bases, with 14 bases lying between them. The CDR3 is 15 residues long. Germline CDR1 LNHDA, CDR2 SQIVND (reference sequence). This record belongs to a study of blood T cell repertoires in COVID-19. Method: immunoSEQ multiplex PCR; TCRdb's copy keeps in-frame clones and lacks some. The sample holds 150,000 to 200,000 clones, roughly nine tenths seen once. The rearrangement links TRBV19 to TRBJ1-4; D unresolved. Sample: peripheral blood. The clonotype comes from an elderly woman in a cohort sampled during active or convalescent COVID-19. The CDR3: CASSTDWASNEKLFF. For the CDR3, the DNA is TGTGCCAGTAGTACCGATTGGGCCTCAAATGAAAAACTGTTTTTT.